This TCR beta chain was obtained from a study of vaccination and CD4 T cells after COVID-19. Study information: PCR on nasal swabs identified SARS-CoV-2 in convalescent patients, of whom under ten were mild and one severe. At a median 72 days (range 14 to 241) after dose two, post-vaccine samples were obtained.

With the Oncomine TCR Beta short-read assay, DNA from cultured CD4+ T cells was sequenced. MiXCR, applied by TCRdb to the PCR reads, yields one record per CDR3 protein. The sample shows about 11,000 distinct CDR3 sequences, about 56% of them seen only once. Study-wide results and limits: A nonsignificant rise from around 20 to 38 was seen in the median number of SARS-CoV-2-reactive clonotypes.

A word on this clonotype: Its antigen remains unknown.

Germline assignment: CDR1 SGHTA and CDR2 FQGTGA. The CDR3 loop spans 18 amino acids. The J segment lost 0 bases and the V segment lost 5 bases, leaving 10 bases of the junction unmatched. The treatment was: approximately nine-day PBMC culture with coronavirus spike peptide pools or control peptides (ViraFEST assay). IL-2 at around 10 IU/ml and peptide pools at about 9.5 ug/ml were added to PBMCs cultured at a few million per well. The clonotype originates from a human donor who had recovered from COVID-19. The chain joins TRBV7-3 to TRBJ1-6; 7 nucleotides align to TRBD1. Input material: CD4+ T cells from blood, cultured in vitro. The DNA for the CDR3 is TGTGCCAGCAGCGGCCCAGACAGGGTCCTCTCCTATAATTCACCCCTCCACTTT. Translated: CASSGPDRVLSYNSPLHF. The entire variable domain, with the rest obtained from reference TRBV7-3 and TRBJ1-6, is as follows: GAGVSQTPSNKVTEKGKYVELRCDPISGHTALYWYRQSLGQGPEFLIYFQGTGAADDSGLPNDRFFAVRPEGSVSTLKIQRTERGDSAVYLCASSGPDRVLSYNSPLHFGNGTRLTVT.